This T cell receptor (beta chain) came from a study of metastatic and nonmetastatic thyroid tumors. Across the study: The study looked at repertoires side by side in blood and in tumor or nodule tissue from malignant and benign thyroid patients.

There were no patients who had received any treatment before thyroid surgery. Authors' analysis steps: What underpinned the distant-metastasis classifier for papillary thyroid cancer was the set of CDR3 differences across clinicopathological groups. TCRdb reprocessed the PCR reads via MiXCR. These V and J calls originate from TCRdb's pipeline instead of the authors' own analysis. The table shows some 39,000 clones, with roughly 15% occurring only once. Germline loops: CDR1 PRHDT, CDR2 FYEKMQ (reference sequence). CDR3 length: 14 amino acids. Trimming removed 5 bases at V and 3 bases at J, with 11 bases between.

V is TRBV13 and J is TRBJ1-5; the D gene is possibly TRBD1 (5 bases). The TCR was taken from a female donor with papillary thyroid cancer or a benign thyroid nodule (not recorded which). Some clones in this sample may be carry-over from other donors' samples. The sequencing input was blood. This chain's CDR3 is CASSLRGPNQPQHF. For the CDR3, the DNA is TGTGCCAGCAGCCTTCGGGGCCCCAATCAGCCCCAGCATTTT.